This T cell receptor (beta chain) stems from a study of T cells in Graves' hyperthyroidism and ophthalmopathy (dated by TCRdb to between 2019 and 2020). In terms of the full investigation: Peripheral blood was collected at initial diagnosis, before any treatment. In over five Graves' hyperthyroidism patients, the study also compared T-cell repertoires from thyroid tissue with T-cell repertoires from blood. The 75 to 100 discovery patients were randomly split 7:3 into training and test sets. According to the paper, TCR Vbeta CDR3 sequencing was carried out on over 130 peripheral blood samples, which came from 40 to 45 ophthalmopathy, under 85 hyperthyroidism and roughly 17 progressor patients. After blood sampling, hyperthyroidism patients were treated with methimazole at a starting dose of 30 mg daily, and ophthalmopathy patients were treated with high-dose intravenous methylprednisolone. Prospective prediction of ophthalmopathy was tested in an independent validation cohort consisting of 18 to 20 hyperthyroidism patients and around 16 patients who later progressed to ophthalmopathy. To identify TCR V-J signatures that set the groups apart, the researchers used a discovery cohort of more than 95 patients, made up of around 42 with Graves' ophthalmopathy and some 56 with stable Graves' hyperthyroidism.

Amplification of TCR beta CDR3 regions was carried out from RNA transcripts. For the first round of RT-PCR on the TCR CDR3, the HTBI primer set was used together with the Qiagen OneStep RT-PCR kit. A second multiplex PCR round built the libraries, followed by size selection and purification. The libraries were sequenced on an Illumina HiSeq2000 using paired-end 100 bp reads. The paper's data handling went like this. SOAPnuke was used to process the raw data, with reads discarded if the reads contained adapters or uncalled bases, had a mean Phred below 15, or lacked an exact constant-primer or identifier match. High-quality paired reads were merged with COPE v1.2.5, and unique nucleotide sequences were defined as clonotypes. MiTCR v1.1 was used to align clonotypes to the IMGT TRBV, TRBD and TRBJ reference segments. The analysis was restricted to V-J combinations with a frequency above 0.0001, which together covered over 99% of the repertoires. A TCS score was defined as the ratio between F50 (clonal expansion) and ExV (chaos), using BLOSUM62-based TCRdist between CDR3 peptides within each V-J. Welch's t-statistics and random forest reduced approximately 520 V-J features to under 15, which were used in a naive Bayes classifier (R e1071). In-frame beta chains were kept once TCRdb had trimmed the public reads at Q25 with fastp and called clones with MiXCR. Here each entry gathers all rows of one CDR3 protein and keeps the most common genes and DNA. The authors' filters were not applied to this entry. This sample is represented by around 290,000 distinct CDR3 sequences; roughly an eighth of them were singletons. The top ten clones comprise less than 8% of the sample.

This clonotype was detected only a few times. The antigen this receptor binds is unknown. Base qualities are missing; no much larger clone stands one base away. Stable Graves' hyperthyroidism was defined as no progression to ophthalmopathy during 18 months of follow-up. Hyperthyroidism patients were newly diagnosed, with disease duration under 2 months, and aged 18 to 65 years. The study excluded patients with uncontrolled infections, other autoimmune diseases, pregnancy or lactation. Clinical symptoms, serum thyroxine and TRAb, thyroid ultrasound, and orbital computed tomography formed the basis for the diagnoses. PBMCs were separated from approximately 10 ml of fresh peripheral blood using Ficoll-Paque density gradient centrifugation. Trizol reagent was used to extract total RNA, and RNA quality was then checked on an Agilent 2100 Bioanalyzer. Results the study describes overall, beyond this receptor: During validation, the model predicted progression to ophthalmopathy a median of about 6.5 months ahead of onset, with just under 71% sensitivity and 72% to 80% specificity. Ophthalmopathy was separated from stable hyperthyroidism by a 13 V-J signature model, with around 90% sensitivity and about 81% specificity obtained in cross-validation and 80%/75% obtained in testing. Blood samples also contained most of the expanded thyroid clonotypes (frequency above 0.001), which suggests that blood repertoires may reflect thyroid immune responses. No statistical method was used to fix the sample size in advance, and group allocation was not hidden from the investigators.

V is pruned by 11 bases and J by 4 bases, leaving 9 bases of the junction without a gene match. The CDR1 and CDR2 encoded by the germline V gene are MGHDK and SYGVNS. Including the terminal cysteine and phenylalanine, the CDR3 comprises 14 residues. Only the CDR3 DNA is retained, 42 bases long and in frame from the first base. The receptor comes from a woman aged 40 to 49 with Graves' hyperthyroidism. The chain is assembled from TRBV25-1 and TRBJ2-2; TRBD2 fits 8 bases in the junction. The sequenced sample was blood. The CDR3 is CASSNAGGTGELFF. The nucleotides read TGTGCCTCCTCGAACGCGGGAGGCACCGGGGAGCTGTTTTTT.